The present entry profiles one T cell receptor (beta chain) with its context. Its antigen is currently unknown. Relative to the germline gene, one junction end is altered; a read error may explain this. This entry comes from a study of tumor-infiltrating lymphocytes in primary liver carcinoma. Study-level findings and limits: Among the pair types, tumor region pairs showed more overlap than tumor-adjacent and tumor-blood pairs.

Total RNA (approximately 450 ng) served as template for TCR beta cDNA synthesis primed by a constant-region primer. The TCR beta library was amplified through three nested multiplex PCR rounds in a modified ARM-PCR procedure. It was with TRBV1-TRBV30 forward primers and a C-beta reverse primer that the first two PCR rounds were run, at about 10 cycles each. From the multiplex PCR reads, TCRdb called clonotypes with MiXCR, one entry per CDR3 protein. The sample holds roughly 20,000 distinct CDR3 sequences, almost 80% seen once. Between roughly 20 and 30 mg of unsorted bulk tissue served as the source from which RNA and DNA were co-extracted. Germline V lookup: CDR1 SGHDT, CDR2 YYEEEE. The CDR3 is 15 residues long.

The chain links TRBV5-6 to TRBJ2-2; D might be TRBD2 (6 bases). This TCR was sampled from a woman aged 25-40 years with primary liver carcinoma and hepatitis B virus infection. The source material was liver tumor tissue from sampling region 1. Specified subset: tumor region T1, superior pole. CDR3 in DNA: TGTGCCAGCAGCTTGGCACCCTGTGTCACCGGGGAGGTGTTTTTT. Residues: CASSLAPCVTGEVFF.